Presented here are 11 T cell receptor beta chains from one specimen sequenced in a study of human T cells and chemical hapten exposure. In TCRdb, the RACE reads were re-called with MiXCR into one record per CDR3 protein. The sample consists of 45,000 to 65,000 distinct CDR3 sequences, roughly a tenth of them appearing once. The time point denotes: pre-sensitization, week 0. Treatment here: therapeutic diphenylcyclopropenone sensitization with weekly scalp DPC. The sequencing here drew on whole blood, taken in connection with sensitization to the hapten diphenylcyclopropenone (DPC). These receptors were obtained from a man aged 35 to 55 with alopecia areata. Some clones in this sample may be carry-over from other donors' samples.

V gene TRBV18 combines with J gene TRBJ2-7, with 7 bases identical to TRBD1. V lost 3 bases, J lost 5 bases, and 7 bases stayed unmatched. CDR3 size: 14 residues. From germline, CDR1 is KGHSH and CDR2 LQKENI. Here the CDR3 DNA reads TGTGCCAGCTCACCTTACACAGGGGACAACGAGCAGTACTTC. Protein sequence: CASSPYTGDNEQYF.

CDR3 nucleotides: TGTGCCACCAGCCGGGACAGGGACGGCGAGCAGTACTTC. Protein product: CATSRDRDGEQYF. The rearrangement joins TRBV24-1 to TRBJ2-7, with 9 nucleotides matching TRBD1. The CDR3 consists of 13 residues. V shed 7 bases and J 6 bases; nucleotides not matched to a gene: 6. Germline assignment: CDR1 KGHDR and CDR2 SFDVKD.

The table lists this clonotype with a few counts. The chain recombines TRBV5-1 with TRBJ2-6; D possibly matches TRBD1 or TRBD2 (5 bases each). The CDR3 consists of 17 residues. The V and J ends lost 0 bases and 0 bases respectively, with 10 bases between them. CDR1 and CDR2 from the germline V gene are SGHRS and YFSETQ. This CDR3 is CASSLVGAGSGANVLTF. CDR3 bases: TGCGCCAGCAGCTTGGTAGGGGCGGGCTCTGGGGCCAACGTCCTGACTTTC.

This rearrangement joins TRBV4-1 to TRBJ1-4; D perhaps matches TRBD1 (6 bases). The V gene's germline CDR1 is MGHRA and CDR2 YSYEKL. The V end was cut by 4 bases, the J end by 2 bases, with 17 bases between. CDR3 length: 17 amino acids. CDR3 nucleotide sequence: TGCGCCAGCAGCCTAGAGACAGGAGGGGGGACTAATGAAAAACTGTTTTTT. This encodes CASSLETGGGTNEKLFF.

This sequence joins TRBV28 and TRBJ1-5, with 12 bases aligning to TRBD1. V lost 6 bases to trimming and J lost 1 base; unmatched junction nucleotides: 10. CDR1 and CDR2 from the germline V gene are MDHEN and SYDVKM. The CDR3 covers 18 residues. In DNA form, the CDR3 reads TGTGCCAGCAGCTCTGGGACAGGGGGCTCTGTAAGCAATCAGCCCCAGCATTTT. This encodes CASSSGTGGSVSNQPQHF.

This clonotype was observed a few times. The chain joins TRBV18 to TRBJ2-1, with TRBD2 matching over 10 bases. Germline CDR1 KGHSH, CDR2 LQKENI. The CDR3 contains 18 residues. With 2 bases clipped from V and 7 bases from J, the junction kept 14 bases outside the gene matches. The CDR3 nucleotides read TGTGCCAGCTCACCATGGGGCCGGACTAGCGGAGGGGAGAATGAGCAGTTCTTC. Translating gives CASSPWGRTSGGENEQFF.

This clonotype was seen at least ten times. The chain uses TRBV11-2 and TRBJ2-5, with D possibly being TRBD1 (5 bases). The CDR3 consists of 14 residues. V lost 2 bases and J 6 bases, leaving 13 bases between the germline ends. CDR1 is SGHAT and CDR2 is FQNNGV in the germline V gene. In DNA form, the CDR3 reads TGTGCCAGCAGCTTATCGGCAGGGCCGCAGACCCAGTACTTC. Residues: CASSLSAGPQTQYF.

Turning to this clonotype: A single base separates this from a much larger clone, so it may be a read error. The rearrangement uses TRBV12-3 or TRBV12-4 and TRBJ1-1; tentative D call: TRBD1 (5 bases). V was shortened by 7 bases and J by 3 bases, with 18 bases between the two germline ends. The length of the CDR3 is 15 residues. The CDR3 spells CASILGPTRDTEAFF. The CDR3 DNA reads TGTGCCAGCATCCTGGGACCAACCCGGGACACTGAAGCTTTCTTT.

The table lists this clonotype with a few counts. J is TRBJ1-1 and V is TRBV5-1; TRBD1 matches at 9 bases. V was pared by 4 bases and J by 1 base, with 8 bases of the junction left unmatched. The germline CDR1 and CDR2 sequences are SGHRS and YFSETQ. The CDR3 covers 16 residues. CDR3: CASSPLGGQGNTEAFF. CDR3 sequence (DNA): TGCGCCAGCAGCCCATTAGGGGGACAGGGGAACACTGAAGCTTTCTTT.

This clonotype came up a few times. The rearrangement joins TRBV20-1 to TRBJ2-5; 9 nucleotides line up with TRBD2. The trim removed 6 bases at V and 1 base at J, leaving 6 bases unmatched. From germline, CDR1 is DFQATT and CDR2 SNEGSKA (reference sequence). The CDR3 sequence is 14 residues long. Here the CDR3 reads CSAASGVFQETQYF. CDR3 DNA: TGCAGTGCGGCTAGCGGGGTTTTCCAAGAGACCCAGTACTTC.

Relative to its sample, this clonotype is medium-sized. J is TRBJ2-7 and V is TRBV24-1, with D unresolved. Trimming removed 3 bases from V and 0 bases from J, with 5 bases in between. Germline loops: CDR1 KGHDR, CDR2 SFDVKD. This CDR3 region has 13 residues. The CDR3 region has the DNA TGTGCCACCAGTGATGGGGTCTCCTACGAGCAGTACTTC. It yields the protein CATSDGVSYEQYF.